This T cell receptor (beta chain) derives from a study of CD8+ T cells in alopecia areata (dated 2018 in TCRdb). Describing the broader study: The treated patients took part in an open-label pilot trial in which moderate-to-severe alopecia areata was treated with oral tofacitinib at 5 to 10 mg twice daily. Patients received tofacitinib for 6 to 18 months and were then followed off drug for 6 months to check for delayed response and recurrence. Disease severity in treated patients was measured with the SALT score, which quantifies the percentage of affected scalp surface area. The study used high-throughput TCRbeta sequencing to examine T cell clonal expansion in alopecia areata, in both the C3H/HeJ mouse model and human patients. In humans, TCRbeta sequencing was performed on scalp tissue and on sorted CD4+ and CD8+ peripheral blood T cells from healthy controls and from patients with patchy or totalis/universalis alopecia areata. Biopsies were taken from tofacitinib-treated patients at baseline and again at 4 and 24 weeks into treatment, and several of those patients also had a later scalp biopsy. Scalp clonality was compared across normal scalp (n=4), patchy alopecia areata scalp (n=8), and alopecia totalis/universalis scalp (n=8). RNA was extracted with the PAXgene miRNA kit for fixed scalp, the miRNeasy kit for PBMCs, and the RNeasy kit for mouse skin. TCRbeta CDR3 regions were amplified by immunoSEQ multiplex PCR using 35 Vbeta forward and 13 Jbeta reverse primers.

What the work shows at the level of the full study, not this receptor alone: During tofacitinib treatment, many expanded lesional clones remained in scalp and blood, and this persistence may partly explain relapse after treatment is stopped. With tofacitinib, both scalp clonality and the number of expanded CD8+ clones among the top 100 scalp clones went down significantly. Compared with normal scalp, lesional scalp had higher clonality and more expanded CD8+ clones, particularly in alopecia totalis/universalis, a pattern that suggests antigenic drive. Shared TCR sequences between patients were less evident than in mice, which may be partly attributable to HLA diversity in the patient population. Because the treated cohort was small and had just a single nonresponder, larger studies are needed to establish links between baseline CD8+ expansion and response. Resident alphabeta T cells in normal human skin are also sequenced, complicating scalp TCR repertoire analysis, unlike mouse skin dominated by gammadelta T cells.

What the time point label conveys for this sample: around 29 days on oral tofacitinib. The label giving this sample's treatment or condition can be read as: oral pan-JAK inhibitor, 5-10 mg twice daily. Lesional scalp punch biopsies and peripheral blood were collected from alopecia areata patients. PBMCs were isolated by density centrifugation and stained for CD3, CD4 and CD8, after which CD4+ and CD8+ T cells were sorted on a FACSAria. Remarks on this clone: Which antigen it targets is not known. Nothing much larger sits one base from this clone, and base qualities are not available.

Libraries were prepared through the immunoSEQ multiplex PCR assay. For TCR sequencing, RNA was extracted from every sample and reverse transcribed into cDNA to serve as template. First-strand cDNA was synthesized using SuperScript III with a 2:1 mix of oligo-dT and random hexamers. A synthetic immune receptor repertoire was used to measure amplification bias, and any remaining bias was corrected computationally. On the authors' methods: Raw reads were preprocessed to remove errors, and CDR3 was defined according to IMGT conventions as the region from the conserved cysteine to phenylalanine. Clonality was calculated as 1 minus Shannon entropy normalized by log2 of the number of productive unique TCRs. Whether each scalp clone was CD4 or CD8 was inferred by checking scalp TCRbeta sequences against the CD4 and CD8 repertoires from sorted blood. Not all clones reach the TCRdb copy of this immuneACCESS table, which keeps in-frame sequences only. Checked studies attribute under half of the gap to unresolved V genes and leave the rest unexplained. That table is the source of V, J and clone size, and D and trimming were worked out from the DNA. The sample includes some 240,000 clones, with around 57% observed a single time. The ten top clones hold roughly 1.5% of the sample.

Source: CD4+ T cells sorted from blood, taken at week 4, from a patient treated with tofacitinib. The TCR originated in a human donor with alopecia areata.

Here the CDR3 is given as CASSRTNEQFF. DNA sequence: TGTGCCAGCAGCCGAACCAATGAGCAGTTCTTC. The chain is encoded by TRBV5-6 joined to TRBJ2-1, with the D gene not confidently named. Including cysteine and phenylalanine, the CDR3 has 11 amino acids. Only CDR3 DNA is held: 33 bases, read in frame from base 1. The germline V gene sets CDR1 to SGHDT and CDR2 to YYEEEE. The junction shows trimming of 4 bases on V and 6 bases on J, plus 5 bases between the germline ends.